The 11 T cell receptor beta chains listed next were all sequenced from one sample in a study of Graves' ophthalmopathy and Graves' hyperthyroidism. RNA transcripts provided the template for amplifying TCR beta CDR3 regions. Following a first-round RT-PCR that used HTBI primers, a second-round multiplex PCR was carried out. A single record per CDR3 protein comes from TCRdb applying MiXCR to the multiplex PCR reads. The sample shows around 1.1 million distinct CDR3 sequences, about 40% of them seen only once. The specimen sequenced was peripheral blood or thyroid tissue (not recorded which). The receptors originated from an adult man with Graves' hyperthyroidism.

The rearrangement joins TRBV15 to TRBJ2-6, with D hard to call. Trimming shortened V by 3 bases and J by 4 bases, and 7 bases separated the two germline ends. This CDR3 comprises 14 residues. Germline loops: CDR1 LNHNV, CDR2 YYDKDF (reference sequence). The CDR3 sequence is CATSRATGANVLTF. CDR3 nucleotide sequence: TGTGCCACCAGCAGGGCGACAGGGGCCAACGTCCTGACTTTC. Full variable domain (missing parts from reference TRBV15 and TRBJ2-6): DAMVIQNPRYQVTQFGKPVTLSCSQTLNHNVMYWYQQKSSQAPKLLFHYYDKDFNNEADTPDNFQSRRPNTSFCFLDIRSPGLGDTAMYLCATSRATGANVLTFGAGSRLTVL.

V and J are TRBV12-3 or TRBV12-4 and TRBJ1-2, with D perhaps matching TRBD1 (6 bases). Trimming removed 6 bases at V and 8 bases at J, with 7 bases between. CDR3 length equals 10 residues. This chain's CDR3 is CASSGQGYTF. CDR3 nucleotides: TGTGCCAGCAGCGGACAGGGCTACACCTTC.

This clonotype has a count of ten or more. The DNA of the CDR3 is TGTGCCAGCAGCGGTGGGGGGAGGGGCTTTAATCAGCCCCAGCATTTT. Translating it yields CASSGGGRGFNQPQHF. The chain links TRBV7-9 to TRBJ1-5; a weak D match, TRBD1 (5 bases). This CDR3 has 16 amino acids. Germline CDR1 SEHNR, CDR2 FQNEAQ (reference sequence). V lost 5 bases and J lost 4, with 18 bases in between.

This chain links TRBV13 with TRBJ2-7; D remains unclear. Trimming shortened V by 5 bases and J by 2 bases, and 16 bases separated the two germline ends. This CDR3 has 15 amino acids. Germline V gene data show CDR1 as PRHDT and CDR2 as FYEKMQ (reference sequence). The CDR3 loop is CASSPSDGLAYEQYF. CDR3 nucleotide sequence: TGTGCCAGCAGCCCATCGGACGGGCTAGCCTACGAGCAGTACTTC.

The chain links TRBV2 to TRBJ1-1; the D is unclear. The V end lost 0 bases, the J end lost 4 bases, and 12 bases lay between the germline ends. Germline V gene sequence: CDR1 SNHLY, CDR2 FYNNEI. The CDR3 is made up of 15 amino acids. The DNA of the CDR3 is TGTGCCAGCAGTGAAGCCGGACGGAGCGGCACTGAAGCTTTCTTT. Encoded protein: CASSEAGRSGTEAFF.

As regards this clonotype: A read error may produce the germline difference seen at one junction end. The chain joins TRBV7-2 to TRBJ2-5, with 9 bases fitting TRBD2. CDR3 length equals 12 residues. Germline V CDR1 and CDR2: SGHTA, FQGNSA. This CDR3 reads CASSWAGGQEFF. Here the CDR3 DNA reads TGTGCCAGCAGCTGGGCGGGGGGGCAGGAGTTCTTC.

This clonotype appeared once. A much larger clone sits a single nucleotide away, making a read error possible. The chain couples TRBV19 to TRBJ1-1; D possibly corresponds to TRBD1 (6 bases). CDR3 length: 10 amino acids. CDR1 and CDR2 (germline): LNHDA, SQIVND (reference sequence). The CDR3 here is CASKGEGASF. CDR3 bases: TGTGCCAGTAAGGGGGAAGGAGCTTCCTTT. Using reference TRBV19 and TRBJ1-1 for the parts outside the CDR3, the full variable domain is DGGITQSPKYLFRKEGQNVTLSCEQNLNHDAMYWYRQDPGQGLRLIYYSQIVNDFQKGDIAEGYSVSREKKESFPLTVTSAQKNPTAFYLCASKGEGASFGQGTRLTVV.

As to this clonotype: A much larger clone differs from this one at a single base, so this may be a read error. The rearrangement links TRBV2 to TRBJ1-4; 9 bases are a match to TRBD1. Germline CDR1 and CDR2: SNHLY and FYNNEI. Trimming at V came to 7 bases and at J to 11 bases, leaving 14 bases not matched to a gene. The CDR3 has 15 residues. The CDR3 here is CASNDGGQGLDKLFF. In DNA form, the CDR3 reads TGTGCCAGCAATGATGGGGGACAGGGTCTAGACAAACTGTTTTTT.

This clonotype was seen repeatedly, ten times or more. The chain recombines TRBV25-1 with TRBJ2-5, with TRBD1 matching 7 bases. V was clipped by 7 bases and J by 2 bases; unmatched bases: 7. The V gene's germline CDR1 is MGHDK and CDR2 SYGVNS. This CDR3 contains 14 residues. The CDR3 DNA reads as TGTGCCAGCAATTTCCCGGGACAGCAAGAGACCCAGTACTTC. This sequence encodes CASNFPGQQETQYF.

This chain joins TRBV7-9 and TRBJ2-7; 7 positions match TRBD1. The germline V gene has CDR1 SEHNR and CDR2 FQNEAQ (reference sequence). Unmatched junction bases numbered 11, after V lost 5 bases and J lost 4 bases. The CDR3 is made up of 15 amino acids. In nucleotides, the CDR3 is TGTGCCAGCAGCCTTCACCAGGGGGTCTTTTACGAGCAGTACTTC. Amino acids: CASSLHQGVFYEQYF.

The V call is TRBV20-1, the J call TRBJ1-2; 9 nucleotides align to TRBD1. From germline, CDR1 is DFQATT and CDR2 SNEGSKA (reference sequence). This CDR3 spans 13 amino acids. The CDR3 DNA reads as TGCAGCGTAAACCCGGGACAGGGTGAAGGCTACACCTTC. Encoded protein: CSVNPGQGEGYTF.